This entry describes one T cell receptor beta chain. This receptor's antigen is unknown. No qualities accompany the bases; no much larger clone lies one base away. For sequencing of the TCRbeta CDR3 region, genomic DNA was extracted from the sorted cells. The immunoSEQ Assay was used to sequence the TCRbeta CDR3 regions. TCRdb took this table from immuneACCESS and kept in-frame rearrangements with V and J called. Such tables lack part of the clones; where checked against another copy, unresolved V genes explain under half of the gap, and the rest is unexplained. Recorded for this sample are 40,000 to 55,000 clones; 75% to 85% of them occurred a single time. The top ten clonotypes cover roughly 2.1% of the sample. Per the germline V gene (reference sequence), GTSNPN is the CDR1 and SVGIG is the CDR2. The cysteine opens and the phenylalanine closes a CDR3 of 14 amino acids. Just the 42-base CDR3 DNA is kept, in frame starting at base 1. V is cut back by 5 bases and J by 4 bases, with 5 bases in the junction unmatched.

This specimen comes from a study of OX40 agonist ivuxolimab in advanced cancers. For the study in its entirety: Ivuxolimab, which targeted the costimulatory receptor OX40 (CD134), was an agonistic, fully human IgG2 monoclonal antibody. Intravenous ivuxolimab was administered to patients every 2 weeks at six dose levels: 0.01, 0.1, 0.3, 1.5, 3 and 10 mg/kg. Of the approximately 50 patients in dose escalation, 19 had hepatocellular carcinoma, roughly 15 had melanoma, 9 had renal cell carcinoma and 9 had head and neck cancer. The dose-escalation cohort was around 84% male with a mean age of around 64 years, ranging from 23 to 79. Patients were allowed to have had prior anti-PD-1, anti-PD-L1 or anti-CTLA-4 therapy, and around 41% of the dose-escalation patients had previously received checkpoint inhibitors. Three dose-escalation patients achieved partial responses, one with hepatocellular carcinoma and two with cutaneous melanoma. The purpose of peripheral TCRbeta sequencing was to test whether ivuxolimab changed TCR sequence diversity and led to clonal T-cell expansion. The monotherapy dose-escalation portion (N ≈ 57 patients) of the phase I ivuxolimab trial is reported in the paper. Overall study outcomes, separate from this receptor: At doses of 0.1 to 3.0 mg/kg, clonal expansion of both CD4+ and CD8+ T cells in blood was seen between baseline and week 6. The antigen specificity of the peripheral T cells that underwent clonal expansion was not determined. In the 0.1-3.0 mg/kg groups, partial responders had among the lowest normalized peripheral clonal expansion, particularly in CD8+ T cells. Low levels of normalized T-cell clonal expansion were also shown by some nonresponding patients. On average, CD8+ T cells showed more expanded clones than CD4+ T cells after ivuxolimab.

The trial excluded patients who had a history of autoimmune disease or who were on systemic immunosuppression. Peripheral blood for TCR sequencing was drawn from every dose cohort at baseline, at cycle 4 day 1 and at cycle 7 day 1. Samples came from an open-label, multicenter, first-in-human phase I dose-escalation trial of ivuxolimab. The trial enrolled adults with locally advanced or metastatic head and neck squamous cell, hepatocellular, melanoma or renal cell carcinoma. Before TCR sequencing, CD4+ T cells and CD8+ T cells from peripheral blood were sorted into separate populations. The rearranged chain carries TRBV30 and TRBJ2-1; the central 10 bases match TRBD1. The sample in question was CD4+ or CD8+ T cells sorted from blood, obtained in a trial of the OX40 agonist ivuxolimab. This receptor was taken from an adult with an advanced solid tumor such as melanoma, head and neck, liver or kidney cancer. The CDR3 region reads CAWSGTGAYNEQFF. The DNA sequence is TGTGCCTGGTCAGGGACAGGGGCATACAATGAGCAGTTCTTC. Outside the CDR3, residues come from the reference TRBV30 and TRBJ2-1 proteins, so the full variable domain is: SQTIHQWPATLVQPVGSPLSLECTVEGTSNPNLYWYRQAAGRGLQLLFYSVGIGQISSEVPQNLSASRPQDRQFILSSKKLLLSDSGFYLCAWSGTGAYNEQFFGPGTRLTVL.